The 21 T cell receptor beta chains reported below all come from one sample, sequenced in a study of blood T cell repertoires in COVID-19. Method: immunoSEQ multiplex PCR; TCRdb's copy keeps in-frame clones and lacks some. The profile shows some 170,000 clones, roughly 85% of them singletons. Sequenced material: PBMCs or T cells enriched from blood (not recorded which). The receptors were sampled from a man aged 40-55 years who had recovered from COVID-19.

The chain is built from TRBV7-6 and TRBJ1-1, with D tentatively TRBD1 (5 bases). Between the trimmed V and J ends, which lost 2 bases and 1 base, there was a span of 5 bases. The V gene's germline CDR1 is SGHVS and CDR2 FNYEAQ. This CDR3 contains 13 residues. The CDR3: CASSLRGNTEAFF. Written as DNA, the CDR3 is TGTGCCAGCAGCTTAAGGGGGAACACTGAAGCTTTCTTT.

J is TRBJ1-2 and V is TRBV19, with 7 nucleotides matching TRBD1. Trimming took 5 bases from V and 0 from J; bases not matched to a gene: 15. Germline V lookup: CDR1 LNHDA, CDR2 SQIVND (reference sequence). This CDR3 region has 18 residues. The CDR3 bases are TGTGCCAGTAGTGCTATCCCGGGACAGCCTACTTCTAACTATGGCTACACCTTC. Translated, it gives CASSAIPGQPTSNYGYTF.

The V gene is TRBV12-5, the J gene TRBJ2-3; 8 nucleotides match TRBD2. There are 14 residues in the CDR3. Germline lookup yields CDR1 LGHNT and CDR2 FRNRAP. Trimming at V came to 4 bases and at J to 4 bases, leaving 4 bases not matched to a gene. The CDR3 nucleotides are TGTGCTAGTGGTTCTGCGGGGGGCTCAGATACGCAGTATTTT. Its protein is CASGSAGGSDTQYF.

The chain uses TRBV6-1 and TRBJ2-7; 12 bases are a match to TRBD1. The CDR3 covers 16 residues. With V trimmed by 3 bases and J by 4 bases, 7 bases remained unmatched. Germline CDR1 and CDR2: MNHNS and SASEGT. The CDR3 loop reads CASSESGTGGAYEQYF. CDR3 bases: TGTGCCAGCAGTGAGTCCGGGACAGGGGGCGCGTACGAGCAGTACTTC.

Here the CDR3 DNA reads TGTGCCAGCAGTTGGACAGGGTTCGGCTATGGCTACACCTTC. The encoded protein is CASSWTGFGYGYTF. The rearrangement uses TRBV27 and TRBJ1-2, with 8 bases that match TRBD1. V shed 4 bases, J shed 4 bases, and the junction held 5 bases outside the gene matches. This CDR3 is 14 amino acids long. Germline V gene data show CDR1 as MNHEY and CDR2 as SMNVEV (reference sequence).

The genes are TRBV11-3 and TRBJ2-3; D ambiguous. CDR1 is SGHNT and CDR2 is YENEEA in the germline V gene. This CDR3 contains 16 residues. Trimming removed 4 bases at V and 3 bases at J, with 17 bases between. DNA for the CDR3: TGTGCCAGCAGCTCCGGTGGTCAGGCTCCAACAGATACGCAGTATTTT. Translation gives CASSSGGQAPTDTQYF.

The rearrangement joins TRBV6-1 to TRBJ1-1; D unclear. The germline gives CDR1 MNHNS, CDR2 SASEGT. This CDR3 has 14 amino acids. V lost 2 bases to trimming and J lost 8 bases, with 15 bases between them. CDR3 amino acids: CASSERRPEPEAFF. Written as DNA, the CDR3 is TGTGCCAGCAGTGAACGGCGGCCAGAGCCAGAAGCTTTCTTT.

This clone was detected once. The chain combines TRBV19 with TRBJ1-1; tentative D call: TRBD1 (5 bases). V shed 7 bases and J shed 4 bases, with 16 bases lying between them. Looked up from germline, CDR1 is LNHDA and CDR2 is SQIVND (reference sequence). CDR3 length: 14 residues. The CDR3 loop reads CASKRAETATEAFF. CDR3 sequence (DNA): TGTGCCAGTAAAAGGGCGGAGACAGCCACTGAAGCTTTCTTT. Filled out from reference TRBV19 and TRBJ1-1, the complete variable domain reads DGGITQSPKYLFRKEGQNVTLSCEQNLNHDAMYWYRQDPGQGLRLIYYSQIVNDFQKGDIAEGYSVSREKKESFPLTVTSAQKNPTAFYLCASKRAETATEAFFGQGTRLTVV.

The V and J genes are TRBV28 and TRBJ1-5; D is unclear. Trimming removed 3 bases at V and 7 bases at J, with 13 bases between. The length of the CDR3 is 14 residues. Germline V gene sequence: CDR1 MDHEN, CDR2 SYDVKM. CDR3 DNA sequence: TGTGCCAGCAGTTTCCTGGACTTGGGGCAGCCCCAGCATTTT. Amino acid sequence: CASSFLDLGQPQHF.

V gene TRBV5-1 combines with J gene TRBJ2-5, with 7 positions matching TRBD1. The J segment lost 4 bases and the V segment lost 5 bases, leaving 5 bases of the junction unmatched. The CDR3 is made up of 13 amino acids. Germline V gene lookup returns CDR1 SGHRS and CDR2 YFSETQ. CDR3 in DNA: TGCGCCAGCAGACAATCAGGGGGAGAGACCCAGTACTTC. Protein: CASRQSGGETQYF.

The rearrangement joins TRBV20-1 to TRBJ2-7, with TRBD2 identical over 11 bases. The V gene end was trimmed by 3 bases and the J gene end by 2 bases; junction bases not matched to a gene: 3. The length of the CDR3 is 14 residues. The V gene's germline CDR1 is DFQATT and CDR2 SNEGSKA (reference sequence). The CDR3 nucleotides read TGCAGTGCTAGTCCGACTAGCGGGACCTACGAGCAGTACTTC. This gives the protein CSASPTSGTYEQYF.

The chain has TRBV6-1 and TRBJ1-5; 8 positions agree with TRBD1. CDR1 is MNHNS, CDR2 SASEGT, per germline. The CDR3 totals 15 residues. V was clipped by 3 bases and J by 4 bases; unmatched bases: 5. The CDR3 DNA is TGTGCCAGCAGTGAGCGACAGGGGACGAATCAGCCCCAGCATTTT. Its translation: CASSERQGTNQPQHF.

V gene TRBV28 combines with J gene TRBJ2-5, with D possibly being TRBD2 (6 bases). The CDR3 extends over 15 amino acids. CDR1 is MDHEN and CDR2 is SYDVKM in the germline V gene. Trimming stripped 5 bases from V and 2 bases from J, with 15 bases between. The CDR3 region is CASSRAGGQQETQYF. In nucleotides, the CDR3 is TGTGCCAGCAGTCGAGCGGGTGGGCAACAAGAGACCCAGTACTTC.

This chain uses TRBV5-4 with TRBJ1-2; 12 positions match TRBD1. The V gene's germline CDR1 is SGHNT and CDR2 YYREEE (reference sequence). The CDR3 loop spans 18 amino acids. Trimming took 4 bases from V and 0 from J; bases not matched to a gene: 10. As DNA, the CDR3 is TGTGCCAGCAGCCAGGGGACAGGGGGCCGAACTCCTAACTATGGCTACACCTTC. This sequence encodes CASSQGTGGRTPNYGYTF.

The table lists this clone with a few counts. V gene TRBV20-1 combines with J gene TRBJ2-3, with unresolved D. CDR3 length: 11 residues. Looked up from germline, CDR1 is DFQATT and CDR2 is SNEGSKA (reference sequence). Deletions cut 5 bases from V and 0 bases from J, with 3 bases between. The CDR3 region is CSARSTDTQYF. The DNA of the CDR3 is TGCAGTGCTCGGAGCACAGATACGCAGTATTTT.

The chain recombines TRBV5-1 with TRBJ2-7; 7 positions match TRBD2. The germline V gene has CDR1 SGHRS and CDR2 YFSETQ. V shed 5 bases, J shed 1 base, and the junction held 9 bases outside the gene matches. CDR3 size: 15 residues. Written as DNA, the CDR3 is TGCGCCAGCAGGCCGGCGGGAGTTGCTTCCTACGAGCAGTACTTC. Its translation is CASRPAGVASYEQYF.

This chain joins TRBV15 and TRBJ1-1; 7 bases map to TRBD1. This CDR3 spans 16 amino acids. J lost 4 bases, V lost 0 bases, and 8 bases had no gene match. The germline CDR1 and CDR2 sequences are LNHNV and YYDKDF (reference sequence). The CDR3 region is CATSREREGAGTEAFF. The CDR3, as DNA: TGTGCCACCAGCAGAGAGCGGGAGGGGGCCGGCACTGAAGCTTTCTTT.

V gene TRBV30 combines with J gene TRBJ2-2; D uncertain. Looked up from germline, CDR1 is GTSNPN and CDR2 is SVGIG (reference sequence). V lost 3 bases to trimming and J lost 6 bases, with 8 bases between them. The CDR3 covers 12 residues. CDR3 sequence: CAWRGLAGELFF. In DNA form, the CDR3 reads TGTGCCTGGAGGGGTCTAGCCGGGGAGCTGTTTTTT.

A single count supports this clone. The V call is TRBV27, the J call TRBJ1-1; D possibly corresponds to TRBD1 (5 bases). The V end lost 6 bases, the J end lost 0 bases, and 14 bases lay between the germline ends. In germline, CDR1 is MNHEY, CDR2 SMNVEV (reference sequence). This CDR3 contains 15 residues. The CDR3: CASRPPTVMNTEAFF. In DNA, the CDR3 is TGTGCCAGCAGACCCCCGACAGTTATGAACACTGAAGCTTTCTTT.

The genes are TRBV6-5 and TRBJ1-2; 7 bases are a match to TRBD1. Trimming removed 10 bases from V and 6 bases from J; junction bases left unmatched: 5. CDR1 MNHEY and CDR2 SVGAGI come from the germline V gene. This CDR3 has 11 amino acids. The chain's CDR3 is CATMTGHGYTF. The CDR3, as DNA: TGTGCCACCATGACAGGGCATGGCTACACCTTC.

The CDR3 region has the DNA TGTGCCAGTAGTATAAGCGCGCGGGAGCAGTTCTTC. Its translation is CASSISAREQFF. The rearrangement uses TRBV19 and TRBJ2-1, with no clear D. The CDR3 length is 12 residues. Trimming stripped 2 bases from V and 10 bases from J, with 9 bases between. Germline V CDR1 and CDR2: LNHDA, SQIVND (reference sequence).